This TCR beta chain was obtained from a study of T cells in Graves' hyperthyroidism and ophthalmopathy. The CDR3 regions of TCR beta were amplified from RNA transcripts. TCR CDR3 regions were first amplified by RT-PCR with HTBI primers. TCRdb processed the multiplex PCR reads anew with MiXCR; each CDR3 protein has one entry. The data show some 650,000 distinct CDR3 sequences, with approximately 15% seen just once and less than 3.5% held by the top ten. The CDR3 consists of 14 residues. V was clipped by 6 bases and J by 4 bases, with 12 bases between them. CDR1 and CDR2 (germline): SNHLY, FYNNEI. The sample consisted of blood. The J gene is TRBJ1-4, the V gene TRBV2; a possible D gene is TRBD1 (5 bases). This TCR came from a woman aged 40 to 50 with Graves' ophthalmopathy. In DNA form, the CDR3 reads TGTGCCAGCAGAGGGGACCGCAATAATGAAAAACTGTTTTTT. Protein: CASRGDRNNEKLFF. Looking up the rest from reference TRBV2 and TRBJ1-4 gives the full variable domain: EPEVTQTPSHQVTQMGQEVILRCVPISNHLYFYWYRQILGQKVEFLVSFYNNEISEKSEIFDDQFSVERPDGSNFTLKIRSTKLEDSAMYFCASRGDRNNEKLFFGSGTQLSVL.